The source of this T cell receptor (beta chain) is a study of cytomegalovirus exposure and HLA in healthy donors. Study information: Earlier results showed 120 million or so unique TCR beta sequences derived from approximately 170 million T cells.

The PCR employed 60 Vbeta primers together with 13 Jbeta primers. The table came from immunoSEQ multiplex PCR; TCRdb's copy has only in-frame clones and leaves some out. The sample lists roughly 140,000 clones, approximately 80% occurring once. As for the donors, each was a healthy bone marrow donor. V lost 2 bases, J lost 2 bases, and 3 bases stayed unmatched. Germline V CDR1 and CDR2: SGDLS, YYNGEE. This CDR3 is built from 14 residues. Of note for this clone: Its antigen is as yet unknown.

Whole-study findings and limits: Several of the most significant clusters appeared linked to common viral pathogens, based on a later analysis. Testing in vitro showed a few CMV-associated chains specific for CMV antigens.

Sequenced sample: PBMCs. This TCR was sampled from a male donor in good health and CMV-seronegative. V is TRBV9 and J is TRBJ2-5; 7 nucleotides align to TRBD1. The CDR3 DNA sequence: TGTGCCAGCAGCGTCTCGGGACAGCAAGAGACCCAGTACTTC. Translating gives CASSVSGQQETQYF.